The rows below give T cell receptor beta chains drawn from one sample of a study of blood T cell repertoires in COVID-19. TCRdb's copy holds only in-frame clones and misses some; the assay was immunoSEQ multiplex PCR. This table has about 180,000 clones, nearly 90% appearing once. Sequenced: PBMCs or T cells enriched from blood (not recorded which). Receptors originate from a woman in her thirties or forties with acute COVID-19. Each CDR3 is given with its conserved first and last residue.

j_call | v_call | cdr3_aa
TRBJ2-7 | TRBV20-1 | CSASGTERNYEQYF
TRBJ1-5 | TRBV30 | CAWSPGTGNNQPQHF
TRBJ1-2 | TRBV28 | CATTGNYGYTF
TRBJ2-5 | TRBV18 | CASSPPGLAGGQETQYF
TRBJ1-4 | TRBV7-9 | CASSLGTGSANEKLFF
TRBJ1-4 | TRBV7-9 | CASSLTGYNEKLFF
TRBJ1-1 | TRBV28 | CASTTGVTGGKKAFF
TRBJ1-5 | TRBV5-5 | CASSLEGRRDQPQHF
TRBJ2-7 | TRBV7-9 | CASSFGTTNGYEQYF
TRBJ2-1 | TRBV9 | CASSVAIFDEQFF
TRBJ2-3 | TRBV18 | CASSRTSGSSDTQYF
TRBJ2-3 | TRBV6-2/TRBV6-3 | CASSYPETSGGEDTQYF
TRBJ2-7 | TRBV27 | CASSLSSTGAGEQYF
TRBJ1-5 | TRBV30 | CAWSTGFASNQPQHF
TRBJ2-3 | TRBV24-1 | CATSGGSFPDTQYF
TRBJ2-5 | TRBV5-8 | CASSGSGKETQYF
TRBJ2-3 | TRBV11-2 | CASSVPEFTQYF
TRBJ1-2 | TRBV27 | CASSPLEVNYGYTF
TRBJ1-5 | TRBV6-4 | CASSVQGGQPQHF
TRBJ2-3 | TRBV19 | CATKDSRGRASDTQYF
TRBJ1-2 | TRBV7-2 | CASSIRQGTYGYTF
TRBJ1-3 | TRBV19 | CASSSPADSVSGNTIYF
TRBJ1-1 | TRBV5-4 | CASSHDRNTEAFF
TRBJ1-5 | TRBV4-1 | CASSLGQSNQPQHF
TRBJ2-7 | TRBV9 | CASSVGGTGNEQYF
TRBJ1-1 | TRBV2 | CASSEAHPTVNTEAFF
TRBJ1-6 | TRBV19 | CASSITWTATGSPLHF
TRBJ1-4 | TRBV12-3/TRBV12-4 | CASSMREKLFF
TRBJ2-5 | TRBV13 | CASSSGETQYF
TRBJ1-1 | TRBV9 | CASSVGPGVNTEAFF
TRBJ1-5 | TRBV6-5 | CASEMGNQPQHF
TRBJ2-1 | TRBV6-5 | CASSLTSTLGEQFF
TRBJ2-2 | TRBV6-5 | CASSRQAGELFF
TRBJ2-2 | TRBV3-1/TRBV3-2 | CASSHLGRPNTGELFF
TRBJ2-1 | TRBV5-4 | CASSTRGQGESFF
TRBJ2-1 | TRBV7-9 | CASSLSGDEQFF
TRBJ1-6 | TRBV5-1 | CASSLGTGGFGTYNSPLHF
TRBJ2-2 | TRBV5-1 | CASSLMQGDTGELFF
TRBJ2-1 | TRBV7-2 | CASSGLAGTYNEQFF
TRBJ2-3 | TRBV6-1 | CASSEGLPSTDTQYF
TRBJ2-1 | TRBV28 | CASSLLGSGDEQFF
TRBJ2-7 | TRBV6-2/TRBV6-3 | CASSKSGIYEQYF
TRBJ1-2 | TRBV5-1 | CASSSTGGNYGYTF
TRBJ2-2 | TRBV21-1 | CASSNKRVGQGRVGFSTGELFF
TRBJ2-1 | TRBV5-4 | CASSPERYNEQFF
TRBJ1-2 | TRBV28 | CASSFVQAGYGYTF
TRBJ1-5 | TRBV28 | CASSSRGSNQPQHF
TRBJ2-2 | TRBV2 | CASSRRTGAQNTGELFF
TRBJ1-5 | TRBV29-1 | CSVQGANQPQHF
TRBJ1-5 | TRBV6-5 | CASRRGGNQPQHF
TRBJ2-7 | TRBV6-1 | CASSEAGQGSYEQYF
TRBJ2-1 | TRBV28 | CASDSGGNYNEQFF
TRBJ1-2 | TRBV6-1 | CASSERPGRVYGYTF
TRBJ1-3 | TRBV18 | CASSQPTGTGNTIYF
TRBJ2-7 | TRBV30 | CAWSTGVLLEQYF
TRBJ2-1 | TRBV7-2 | CASSSIAGGPEQFF
TRBJ1-3 | TRBV7-7 | CASSLGPGNTIYF
TRBJ1-6 | TRBV28 | CASARGNPYNSPLHF
TRBJ1-2 | TRBV18 | CASSLQGGPNYGYTF
TRBJ2-1 | TRBV19 | CASSIGGTGGYEQFF